A selection of T cell receptor beta chains follows, all from one sample in a study of blood T cell repertoires in COVID-19. TCRdb's table, derived via immunoSEQ multiplex PCR, lists solely in-frame clones and lacks some. This table holds 200,000 to 300,000 clones, about 87% found once. Sequences were obtained from peripheral blood. The receptors stem from a human donor in a cohort sampled during active COVID-19. Both conserved end residues are part of each CDR3. The D gene is left open where the match is weak. For some rows the clone size is stated as once, few or many, or as a class when expanded; others skip it.

DNA: TGTGCCAGCAGGGCTAGCGTATTCAGCACAGATACGCAGTATTTT
CDR3: CASRASVFSTDTQYF
V: TRBV6-5
D: -
J: TRBJ2-3
size: -

DNA: TGTGCCAGCAGCTTGGTGGGACTCCGGAACTATGGCTACACCTTC
CDR3: CASSLVGLRNYGYTF
V: TRBV5-4
D: -
J: TRBJ1-2
size: -

DNA: TGTGCCAGCAGCCCTCCACCGGTCGGAGGAACGTACGAGCAGTACTTC
CDR3: CASSPPPVGGTYEQYF
V: TRBV5-4
D: -
J: TRBJ2-7
size: -

DNA: TGTGCCAGCAGCCGGGACAGACGCTCGAACACTGAAGCTTTCTTT
CDR3: CASSRDRRSNTEAFF
V: TRBV6-5
D: TRBD1
J: TRBJ1-1
size: -

DNA: TGTGCCAGCAGTTCTGTAGAGCGAACTAACTATGGCTACACCTTC
CDR3: CASSSVERTNYGYTF
V: TRBV28
D: -
J: TRBJ1-2
size: few

DNA: TGTGCCACCAGTGATCGGAGGGAGGGGGAGGAGGGCACCGGGGAGCTGTTTTTT
CDR3: CATSDRREGEEGTGELFF
V: TRBV24-1
D: -
J: TRBJ2-2
size: -

DNA: TGTGCCAGCAGCAAAGCGCGTCGGGGGTTGGGGGGACCTAGCACAGATACGCAGTATTTT
CDR3: CASSKARRGLGGPSTDTQYF
V: TRBV21-1
D: -
J: TRBJ2-3
size: -

DNA: TGTGCCACCAGTGACGCGGACTTTGGAAACACCATATATTTT
CDR3: CATSDADFGNTIYF
V: TRBV24-1
D: -
J: TRBJ1-3
size: -

DNA: TGTGCCAGCAGCCCCACCCATCGCACAGGGGGCAAGCAGTTCTTC
CDR3: CASSPTHRTGGKQFF
V: TRBV6-5
D: TRBD1
J: TRBJ2-1
size: -

DNA: TGTGCCAGCAGTTGGCAGGGGAGTGTCACTATAGGCTACACCTTC
CDR3: CASSWQGSVTIGYTF
V: TRBV6-6
D: -
J: TRBJ1-2
size: -

DNA: TGCGCCAGCAGCTGGAGGACTAGCGGGAGGGCCCAGGAGACCCAGTACTTC
CDR3: CASSWRTSGRAQETQYF
V: TRBV5-1
D: TRBD2
J: TRBJ2-5
size: -

DNA: TGCGCCAGCAGCCAAGATCGAGGGTTCAATCAGCCCCAGCATTTT
CDR3: CASSQDRGFNQPQHF
V: TRBV4-3
D: -
J: TRBJ1-5
size: -

DNA: TGTGCCAGCAGCCAATACAGGACGAACACCGGGGAGCTGTTTTTT
CDR3: CASSQYRTNTGELFF
V: TRBV14
D: -
J: TRBJ2-2
size: -

DNA: TGTGCCAGCAGTGCAAGCAGGGGTAACGGGGAGCTGTTTTTT
CDR3: CASSASRGNGELFF
V: TRBV2
D: -
J: TRBJ2-2
size: -

DNA: TGTGCCAGCAGCGCAGCGGTCGGGCCCGGGGAGCTGTTTTTT
CDR3: CASSAAVGPGELFF
V: TRBV9
D: -
J: TRBJ2-2
size: -

DNA: TGTGCCAGCAGTTCCGCAGATACGCAGTATTTT
CDR3: CASSSADTQYF
V: TRBV6-6
D: -
J: TRBJ2-3
size: -

DNA: TGTGCCAGCAGCCAGTTTCAATTGAACACTGAAGCTTTCTTT
CDR3: CASSQFQLNTEAFF
V: TRBV14
D: -
J: TRBJ1-1
size: -

DNA: TGTGCCAGCAGCTGGGAACTAGCGGGGGAAGCAACCCAGTACTTC
CDR3: CASSWELAGEATQYF
V: TRBV5-6
D: TRBD2
J: TRBJ2-5
size: -

DNA: TGTGCCAGCAGGAGTGGGGGGAACCCCTACAATGAGCAGTTCTTC
CDR3: CASRSGGNPYNEQFF
V: TRBV9
D: -
J: TRBJ2-1
size: -

DNA: TGTGCCAGCAGTGCTTCCGGGACAGGGGGCCGACAGTACTTC
CDR3: CASSASGTGGRQYF
V: TRBV27
D: TRBD1
J: TRBJ2-7
size: -

DNA: TGCGCCAGCAGTGAGGGGACTAGCGGCAATGAGCAGTTCTTC
CDR3: CASSEGTSGNEQFF
V: TRBV10-1
D: TRBD2
J: TRBJ2-1
size: -

DNA: TGCGCCAGCAGCCAGACGACTAGCGGGAGAGGTAACATTCAGTACTTC
CDR3: CASSQTTSGRGNIQYF
V: TRBV4-1
D: TRBD2
J: TRBJ2-4
size: -

DNA: TGTGCCAGTAGTATCGGCCAGGGAAGAAGCCAAGAGACCCAGTACTTC
CDR3: CASSIGQGRSQETQYF
V: TRBV19
D: -
J: TRBJ2-5
size: -

DNA: TGTGCCAGCTCTACGACAGGGCTGGAGACCCAGTACTTC
CDR3: CASSTTGLETQYF
V: TRBV18
D: TRBD1
J: TRBJ2-5
size: -

DNA: TGTGCCAGCAGCCAGGGGGCCCGCTACGAGCAGTACTTC
CDR3: CASSQGARYEQYF
V: TRBV11-2
D: TRBD1
J: TRBJ2-7
size: -

DNA: TGTGCCAGCAGCCAAGGGACTAGCGGGGGAACAGATACGCAGTATTTT
CDR3: CASSQGTSGGTDTQYF
V: TRBV4-2
D: TRBD2
J: TRBJ2-3
size: -

DNA: TGTGCCAGCTCCGGAGGATTTCTCGTGGGCTACACCTTC
CDR3: CASSGGFLVGYTF
V: TRBV7-9
D: -
J: TRBJ1-2
size: -

DNA: TGTGCCAGCTCACCCAAAACAGGGACACCGAGCTCTGGAAACACCATATATTTT
CDR3: CASSPKTGTPSSGNTIYF
V: TRBV18
D: -
J: TRBJ1-3
size: -

DNA: TGTGCCAGCAGTTACTCGGTCAGGGAGACCCAGTACTTC
CDR3: CASSYSVRETQYF
V: TRBV6-2/TRBV6-3
D: -
J: TRBJ2-5
size: -

DNA: TGTGCCAGCAGTGACCGAAAACTAGACAGGGTAGTAGGAGAGACCCAGTACTTC
CDR3: CASSDRKLDRVVGETQYF
V: TRBV6-2/TRBV6-3
D: TRBD1
J: TRBJ2-5
size: -

DNA: TGTGCCAGCAGTCGGGGGGGACAGGGTTGGGATGAGCAGTTCTTC
CDR3: CASSRGGQGWDEQFF
V: TRBV27
D: -
J: TRBJ2-1
size: -

DNA: TGTGCCAGCAGCTTAGATCTAGGCCAGGGTAGTAACTATGGCTACACCTTC
CDR3: CASSLDLGQGSNYGYTF
V: TRBV11-2
D: -
J: TRBJ1-2
size: few

DNA: TGTGCCACCAGTGACCCAGGTTGGCTCTATCCTAACTATGGCTACACCTTC
CDR3: CATSDPGWLYPNYGYTF
V: TRBV24-1
D: -
J: TRBJ1-2
size: once

DNA: TGCGCCAGCAGCTCGGGACAGGAATATGGCTACACCTTC
CDR3: CASSSGQEYGYTF
V: TRBV5-1
D: TRBD1
J: TRBJ1-2
size: -

DNA: TGTGCCAGTAGAGCACCCGGGGTTCTTGAGTACACGCAGTATTTT
CDR3: CASRAPGVLEYTQYF
V: TRBV19
D: -
J: TRBJ2-3
size: -

DNA: TGTGCCAGTGAGTACAGCGGGAGGACAGATACGCAGTATTTT
CDR3: CASEYSGRTDTQYF
V: TRBV6-5
D: TRBD2
J: TRBJ2-3
size: -

DNA: TGCGCCAGCAGCTTGGAGGGGGGGCGCAGCACTGAAGCTTTCTTT
CDR3: CASSLEGGRSTEAFF
V: TRBV5-1
D: -
J: TRBJ1-1
size: -

DNA: TGTGCCAGTAGTGTTAGGACAGGGCTTGGCTACACCTTC
CDR3: CASSVRTGLGYTF
V: TRBV19
D: TRBD1
J: TRBJ1-2
size: -

DNA: TGTGCCAGTAGTATTGGCCAATCTGGAGGGGCTGGGGAGCAGTACTTC
CDR3: CASSIGQSGGAGEQYF
V: TRBV19
D: -
J: TRBJ2-7
size: -

DNA: TGCGCCAGCAGCCCCGGGGGGGGGATTAGCAATCAGCCCCAGCATTTT
CDR3: CASSPGGGISNQPQHF
V: TRBV5-1
D: -
J: TRBJ1-5
size: -

DNA: TGTGCCAGCAGTCTGAGGGTCGGGGCGGGAGGCCAAGAGACCCAGTACTTC
CDR3: CASSLRVGAGGQETQYF
V: TRBV6-6
D: TRBD2
J: TRBJ2-5
size: once

DNA: TGTGCCAGCAGCGGACAGAACCTTTACACAGATACGCAGTATTTT
CDR3: CASSGQNLYTDTQYF
V: TRBV2
D: -
J: TRBJ2-3
size: -

DNA: TGTGCCAGCTCAACAGGGGGGTCATACGAGCAGTACTTC
CDR3: CASSTGGSYEQYF
V: TRBV19
D: TRBD1
J: TRBJ2-7
size: -

DNA: TGTGCCAGCAGCGTAGAACTAGCGAGCTACGAGCAGTACTTC
CDR3: CASSVELASYEQYF
V: TRBV9
D: TRBD2
J: TRBJ2-7
size: -

DNA: TGTGCCAGCAGTTGGAAGACAGGGGGGAACACTGAAGCTTTCTTT
CDR3: CASSWKTGGNTEAFF
V: TRBV6-2/TRBV6-3
D: TRBD1
J: TRBJ1-1
size: -

DNA: TGTGCCAGTAGTACGTCAGGGAGCACAGATACGCAGTATTTT
CDR3: CASSTSGSTDTQYF
V: TRBV19
D: -
J: TRBJ2-3
size: -

DNA: TGTGCCAGCAGTTTATTGAAGGGGGTTGGTGGCTACACCTTC
CDR3: CASSLLKGVGGYTF
V: TRBV28
D: -
J: TRBJ1-2
size: few

DNA: TGTGCCAGCAGCCAAGGGGCGGGAGCAAACCAAGAGACCCAGTACTTC
CDR3: CASSQGAGANQETQYF
V: TRBV3-1/TRBV3-2
D: TRBD2
J: TRBJ2-5
size: -

DNA: TGTGCCATCGGAGATATAGCCAAAAACATTCAGTACTTC
CDR3: CAIGDIAKNIQYF
V: TRBV10-3
D: -
J: TRBJ2-4
size: few

DNA: TGTGCCAGCTCGGGGGGCACAGATACGCAGTATTTT
CDR3: CASSGGTDTQYF
V: TRBV6-5
D: -
J: TRBJ2-3
size: few

DNA: TGTGCCAGCAGGAGCGGGGCGAGCAATCAGCCCCAGCATTTT
CDR3: CASRSGASNQPQHF
V: TRBV28
D: -
J: TRBJ1-5
size: -

DNA: TGTGCCAGCAGTTTATCGTTCAGCTCTGGAAACACCATATATTTT
CDR3: CASSLSFSSGNTIYF
V: TRBV27
D: -
J: TRBJ1-3
size: -

DNA: TGCGCCAGCAGCGGCGACATTGGTGAAAAACTGTTTTTT
CDR3: CASSGDIGEKLFF
V: TRBV5-1
D: -
J: TRBJ1-4
size: -